This TCR beta chain was retrieved from a study of long-term antiretroviral therapy in people with HIV. No donor had fewer than one pre-ART PBMC sample or fewer than two post-ART PBMC samples. Samples held 1-10 million cryopreserved PBMC before DNA extraction. An immunoSEQ assay, version v3.0, was performed at survey level. Some clones are missing from TCRdb's copy, which holds only in-frame ones; the method was immunoSEQ multiplex PCR. The table lists tens of thousands of clones, 84% of them singletons. By sample share, this clone is large. The target antigen is unknown. Findings of the study overall: Narrower CDR3 length ranges marked HIV repertoires relative to controls. Clones with expansion before ART led the repertoire at all time points.

The source was unsorted PBMCs, collected 3 years after starting antiretroviral therapy. The clonotype was recovered from a man aged 50 to 60 with HIV.

The CDR3 sequence: CASTDDRGRVYGYTF. For the CDR3, the DNA is TGTGCCAGCACGGATGACAGGGGCCGCGTTTATGGCTACACCTTC. V is TRBV7-9 and J is TRBJ1-2; TRBD1 matches 8 bases. Germline CDR1 and CDR2: SEHNR and FQNEAQ (reference sequence). The CDR3 runs 15 residues. V gave up 7 bases and J gave up 5 bases; unmatched junction bases: 12.